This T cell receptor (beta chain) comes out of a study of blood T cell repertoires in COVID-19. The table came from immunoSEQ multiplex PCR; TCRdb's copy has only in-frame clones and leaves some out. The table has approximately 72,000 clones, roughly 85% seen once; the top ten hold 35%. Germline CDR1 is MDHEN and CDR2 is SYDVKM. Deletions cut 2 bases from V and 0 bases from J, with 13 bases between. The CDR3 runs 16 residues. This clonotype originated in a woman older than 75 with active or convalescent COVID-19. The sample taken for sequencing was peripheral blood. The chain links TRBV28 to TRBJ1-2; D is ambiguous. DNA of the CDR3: TGTGCCAGCAGTTTAGAGGCGGCTTACTCTAACTATGGCTACACCTTC. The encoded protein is CASSLEAAYSNYGYTF.